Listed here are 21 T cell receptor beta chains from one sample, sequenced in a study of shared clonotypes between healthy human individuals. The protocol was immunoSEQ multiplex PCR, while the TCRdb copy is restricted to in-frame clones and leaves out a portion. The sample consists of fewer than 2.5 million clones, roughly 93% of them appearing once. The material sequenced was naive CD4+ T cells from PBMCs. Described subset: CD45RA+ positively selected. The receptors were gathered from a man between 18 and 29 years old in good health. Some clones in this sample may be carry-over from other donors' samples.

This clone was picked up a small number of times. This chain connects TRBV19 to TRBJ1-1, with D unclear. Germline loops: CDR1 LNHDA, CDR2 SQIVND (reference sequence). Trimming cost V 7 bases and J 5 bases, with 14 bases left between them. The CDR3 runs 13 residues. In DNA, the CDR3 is TGTGCCAGTATCCCTGACAAGAGAACTGAAGCTTTCTTT. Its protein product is CASIPDKRTEAFF.

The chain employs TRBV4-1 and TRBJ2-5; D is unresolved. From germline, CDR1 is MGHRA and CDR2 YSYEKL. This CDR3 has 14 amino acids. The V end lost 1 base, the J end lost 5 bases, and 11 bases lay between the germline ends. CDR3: CASSQGQAVETQYF. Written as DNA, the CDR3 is TGCGCCAGCAGCCAAGGGCAGGCCGTCGAGACCCAGTACTTC.

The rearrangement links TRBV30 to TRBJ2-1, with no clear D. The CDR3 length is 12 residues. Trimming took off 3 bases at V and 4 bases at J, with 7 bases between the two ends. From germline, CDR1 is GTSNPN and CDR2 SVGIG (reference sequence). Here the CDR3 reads CAWRGLYNEQFF. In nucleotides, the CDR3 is TGTGCCTGGAGAGGCCTTTACAATGAGCAGTTCTTC.

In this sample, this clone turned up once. DNA of the CDR3: TGTGCCAGCTCACCACTCCTTTTGCGAGACTCTGGAAACACCATATATTTT. It encodes CASSPLLLRDSGNTIYF. The genes are TRBV18 and TRBJ1-3, with D unresolved. The CDR3 consists of 17 residues. V lost 1 base and J lost 0, with 13 bases in between. Germline CDR1 KGHSH, CDR2 LQKENI.

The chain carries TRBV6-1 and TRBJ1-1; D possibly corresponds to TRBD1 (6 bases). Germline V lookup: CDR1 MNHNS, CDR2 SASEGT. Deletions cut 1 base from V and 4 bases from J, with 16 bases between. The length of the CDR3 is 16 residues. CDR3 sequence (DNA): TGTGCCAGCAGTGAAGGGCCCAGGGGCCCGGGCACTGAAGCTTTCTTT. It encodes CASSEGPRGPGTEAFF.

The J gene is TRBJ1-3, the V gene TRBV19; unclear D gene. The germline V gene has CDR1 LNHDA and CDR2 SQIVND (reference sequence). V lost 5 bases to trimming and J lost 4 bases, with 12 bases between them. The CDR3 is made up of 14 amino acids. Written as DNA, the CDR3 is TGTGCCAGTAGTTCAACGGGCAGCGGAAACACCATATATTTT. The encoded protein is CASSSTGSGNTIYF.

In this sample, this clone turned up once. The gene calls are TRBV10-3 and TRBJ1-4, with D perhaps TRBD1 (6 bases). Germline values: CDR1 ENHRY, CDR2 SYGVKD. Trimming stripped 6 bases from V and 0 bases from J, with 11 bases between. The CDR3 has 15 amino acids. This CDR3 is CAIRDPGATNEKLFF. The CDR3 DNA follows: TGTGCCATCAGGGATCCAGGGGCAACTAATGAAAAACTGTTTTTT.

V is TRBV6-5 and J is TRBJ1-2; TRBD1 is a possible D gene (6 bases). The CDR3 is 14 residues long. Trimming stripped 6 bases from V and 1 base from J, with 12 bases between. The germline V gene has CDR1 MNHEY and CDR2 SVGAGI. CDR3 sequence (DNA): TGTGCCAGCAGGGACAGATCCCATAACTATGGCTACACCTTC. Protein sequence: CASRDRSHNYGYTF.

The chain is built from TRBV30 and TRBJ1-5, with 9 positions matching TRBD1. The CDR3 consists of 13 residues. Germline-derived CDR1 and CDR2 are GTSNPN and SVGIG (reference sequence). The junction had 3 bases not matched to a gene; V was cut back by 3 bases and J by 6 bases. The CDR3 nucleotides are TGTGCCTGGAGGGGACAGGGAGGTCAGCCCCAGCATTTT. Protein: CAWRGQGGQPQHF.

This CDR3 is CASRGGVTNYGYTF. CDR3 DNA sequence: TGTGCCAGCAGAGGAGGGGTTACCAACTATGGCTACACCTTC. The chain couples TRBV27 to TRBJ1-2; D is perhaps TRBD1 (5 bases). CDR1 MNHEY and CDR2 SMNVEV come from the germline V gene (reference sequence). Trimming took off 6 bases at V and 2 bases at J, with 13 bases between the two ends. This CDR3 region has 14 residues.

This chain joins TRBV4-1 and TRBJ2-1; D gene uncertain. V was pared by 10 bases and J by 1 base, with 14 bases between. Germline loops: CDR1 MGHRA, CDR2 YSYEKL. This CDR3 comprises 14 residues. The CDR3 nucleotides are TGCGCCACCTCCGGCTTGGTGTCCTACAATGAGCAGTTCTTC. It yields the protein CATSGLVSYNEQFF.

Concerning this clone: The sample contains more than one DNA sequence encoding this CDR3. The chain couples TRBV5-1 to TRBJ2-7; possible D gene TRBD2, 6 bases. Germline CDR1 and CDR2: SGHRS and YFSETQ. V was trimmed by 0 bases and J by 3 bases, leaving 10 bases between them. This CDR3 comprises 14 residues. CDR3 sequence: CASSLGGGSYEQYF. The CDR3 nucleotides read TGCGCCAGCAGCTTGGGTGGGGGGAGCTACGAGCAGTACTTC.

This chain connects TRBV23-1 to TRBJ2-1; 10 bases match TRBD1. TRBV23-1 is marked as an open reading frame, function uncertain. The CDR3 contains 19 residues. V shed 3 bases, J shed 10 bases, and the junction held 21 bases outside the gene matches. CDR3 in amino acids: CASSHPGQGLAPACPEQFF. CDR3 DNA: TGCGCCAGCAGTCACCCGGGACAGGGGCTAGCGCCCGCCTGTCCGGAGCAGTTCTTC.

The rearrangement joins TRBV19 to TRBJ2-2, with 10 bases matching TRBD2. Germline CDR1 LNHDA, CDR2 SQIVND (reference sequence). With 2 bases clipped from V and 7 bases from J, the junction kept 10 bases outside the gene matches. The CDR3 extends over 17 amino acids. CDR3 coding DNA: TGTGCCAGTAGTATAAGCAGCGGGAGGGCCTATGGCGGGGAGCTGTTTTTT. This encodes CASSISSGRAYGGELFF.

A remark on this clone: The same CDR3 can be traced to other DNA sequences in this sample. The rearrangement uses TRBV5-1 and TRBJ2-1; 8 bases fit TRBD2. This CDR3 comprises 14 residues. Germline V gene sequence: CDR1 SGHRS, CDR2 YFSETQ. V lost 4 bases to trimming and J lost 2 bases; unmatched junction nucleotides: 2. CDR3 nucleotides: TGCGCCAGCAGCCCGGGGGGGCCCTACAATGAGCAGTTCTTC. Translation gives CASSPGGPYNEQFF.

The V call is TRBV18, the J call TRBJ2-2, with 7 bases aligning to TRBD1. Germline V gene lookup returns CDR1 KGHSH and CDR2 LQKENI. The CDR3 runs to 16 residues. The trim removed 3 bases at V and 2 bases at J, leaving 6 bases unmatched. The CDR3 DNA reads TGTGCCAGCTCACCCCCGACAGGGTCAAACACCGGGGAGCTGTTTTTT. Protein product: CASSPPTGSNTGELFF.

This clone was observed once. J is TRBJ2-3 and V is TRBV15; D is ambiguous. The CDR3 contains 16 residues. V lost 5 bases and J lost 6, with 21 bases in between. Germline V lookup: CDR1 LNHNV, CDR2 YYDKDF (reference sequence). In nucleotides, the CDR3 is TGTGCCACCAGCGCAGTATTAGGTTTGGGATCGGATACGCAGTATTTT. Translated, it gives CATSAVLGLGSDTQYF. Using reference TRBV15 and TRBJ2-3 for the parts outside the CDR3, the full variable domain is DAMVIQNPRYQVTQFGKPVTLSCSQTLNHNVMYWYQQKSSQAPKLLFHYYDKDFNNEADTPDNFQSRRPNTSFCFLDIRSPGLGDTAMYLCATSAVLGLGSDTQYFGPGTRLTVL.

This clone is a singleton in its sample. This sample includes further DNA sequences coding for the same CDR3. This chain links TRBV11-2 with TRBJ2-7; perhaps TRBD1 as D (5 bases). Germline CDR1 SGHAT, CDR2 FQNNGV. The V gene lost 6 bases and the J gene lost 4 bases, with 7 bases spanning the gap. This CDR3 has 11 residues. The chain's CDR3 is CASSGAYEQYF. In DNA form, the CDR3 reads TGTGCCAGCAGTGGGGCATACGAGCAGTACTTC. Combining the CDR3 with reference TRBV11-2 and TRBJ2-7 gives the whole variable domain EAGVAQSPRYKIIEKRQSVAFWCNPISGHATLYWYQQILGQGPKLLIQFQNNGVVDDSQLPKDRFSAERLKGVDSTLKIQPAKLEDSAVYLCASSGAYEQYFGPGTRLTVT.

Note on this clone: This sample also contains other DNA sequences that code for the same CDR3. Written as DNA, the CDR3 is TGTGCCAGCACGGGGCGTGACAATGAGCAGTTCTTC. It encodes CASTGRDNEQFF. The rearrangement joins TRBV27 to TRBJ2-1, with D perhaps assigned TRBD1 or TRBD2 (5 bases each). CDR1 MNHEY and CDR2 SMNVEV come from the germline V gene (reference sequence). The CDR3 contains 12 residues. V was trimmed by 7 bases and J by 5 bases, leaving 9 bases between them.

CDR3 protein: CASSLVGRGRLNEQFF. DNA of the CDR3: TGTGCCAGCAGCTTAGTCGGCAGGGGTAGATTGAATGAGCAGTTCTTC. The chain uses TRBV11-2 and TRBJ2-1, with D possibly being TRBD1 (6 bases). This CDR3 spans 16 amino acids. Deletions cut 1 base from V and 7 bases from J, with 17 bases between. From germline, CDR1 is SGHAT and CDR2 FQNNGV.

The DNA for the CDR3 is TGTGCCAGCAGCTTAACCCCAGTCTACACTGAAGCTTTCTTT. The encoded protein is CASSLTPVYTEAFF. The chain couples TRBV7-3 to TRBJ1-1; D call uncertain. Trimming pared 0 bases from V and 3 bases from J, leaving 8 bases between. From germline, CDR1 is SGHTA and CDR2 FQGTGA. The CDR3 length is 14 residues. The whole variable domain, filled in from reference TRBV7-3 and TRBJ1-1, reads GAGVSQTPSNKVTEKGKYVELRCDPISGHTALYWYRQSLGQGPEFLIYFQGTGAADDSGLPNDRFFAVRPEGSVSTLKIQRTERGDSAVYLCASSLTPVYTEAFFGQGTRLTVV.